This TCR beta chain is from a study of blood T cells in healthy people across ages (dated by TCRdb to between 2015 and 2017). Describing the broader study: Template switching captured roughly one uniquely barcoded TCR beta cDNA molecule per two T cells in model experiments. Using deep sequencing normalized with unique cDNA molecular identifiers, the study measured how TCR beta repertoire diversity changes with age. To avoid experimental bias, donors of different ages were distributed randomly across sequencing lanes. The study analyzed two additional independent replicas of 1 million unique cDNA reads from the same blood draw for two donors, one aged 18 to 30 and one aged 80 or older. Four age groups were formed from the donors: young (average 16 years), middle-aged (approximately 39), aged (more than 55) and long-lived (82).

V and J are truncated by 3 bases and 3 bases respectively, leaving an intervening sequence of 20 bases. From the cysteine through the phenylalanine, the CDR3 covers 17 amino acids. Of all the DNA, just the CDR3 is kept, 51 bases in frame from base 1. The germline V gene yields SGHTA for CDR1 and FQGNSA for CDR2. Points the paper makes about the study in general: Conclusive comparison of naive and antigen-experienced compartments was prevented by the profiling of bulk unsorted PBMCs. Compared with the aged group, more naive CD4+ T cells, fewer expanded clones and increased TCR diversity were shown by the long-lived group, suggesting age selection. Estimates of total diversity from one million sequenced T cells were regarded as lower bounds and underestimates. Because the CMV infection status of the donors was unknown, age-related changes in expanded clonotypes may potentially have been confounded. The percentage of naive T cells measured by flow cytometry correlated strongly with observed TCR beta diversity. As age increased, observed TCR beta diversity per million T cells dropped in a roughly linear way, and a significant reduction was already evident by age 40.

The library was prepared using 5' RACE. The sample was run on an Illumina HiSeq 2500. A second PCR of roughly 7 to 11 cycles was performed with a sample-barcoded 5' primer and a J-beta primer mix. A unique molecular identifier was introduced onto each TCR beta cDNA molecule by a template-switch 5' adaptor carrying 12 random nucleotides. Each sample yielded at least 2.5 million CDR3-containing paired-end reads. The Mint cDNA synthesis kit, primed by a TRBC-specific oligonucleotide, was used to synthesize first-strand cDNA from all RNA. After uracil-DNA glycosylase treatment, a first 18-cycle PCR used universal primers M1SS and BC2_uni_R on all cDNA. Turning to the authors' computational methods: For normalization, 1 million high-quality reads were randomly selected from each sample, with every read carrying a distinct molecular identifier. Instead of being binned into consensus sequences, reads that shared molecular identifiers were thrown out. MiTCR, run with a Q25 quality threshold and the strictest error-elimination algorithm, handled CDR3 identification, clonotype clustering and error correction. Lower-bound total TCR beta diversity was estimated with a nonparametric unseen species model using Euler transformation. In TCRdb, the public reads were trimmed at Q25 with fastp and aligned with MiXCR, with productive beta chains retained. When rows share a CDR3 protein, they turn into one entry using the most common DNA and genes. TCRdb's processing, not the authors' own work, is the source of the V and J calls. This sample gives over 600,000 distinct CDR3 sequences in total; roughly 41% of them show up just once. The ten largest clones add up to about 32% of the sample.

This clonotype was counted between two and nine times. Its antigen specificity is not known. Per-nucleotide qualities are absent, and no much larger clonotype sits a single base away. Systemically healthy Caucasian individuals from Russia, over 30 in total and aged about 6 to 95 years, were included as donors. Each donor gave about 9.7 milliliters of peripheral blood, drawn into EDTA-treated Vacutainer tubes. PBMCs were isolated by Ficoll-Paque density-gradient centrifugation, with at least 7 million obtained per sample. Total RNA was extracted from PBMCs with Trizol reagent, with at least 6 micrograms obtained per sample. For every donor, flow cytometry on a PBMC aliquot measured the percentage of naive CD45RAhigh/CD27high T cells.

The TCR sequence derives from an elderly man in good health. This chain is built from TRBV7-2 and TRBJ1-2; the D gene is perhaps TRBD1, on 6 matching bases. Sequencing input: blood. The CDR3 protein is CASSFTGFGGGDYGYTF. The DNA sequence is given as TGTGCCAGCAGCTTTACAGGGTTTGGCGGGGGCGACTATGGCTACACCTTC.